The rows below give T cell receptor beta chains drawn from one sample of a study of T cells in localized non-small cell lung cancer. Only in-frame clones appear in the TCRdb table, and some are missing; sequencing was by immunoSEQ multiplex PCR. Altogether over 50,000 clones are present, around 90% being singletons, with the ten largest covering approximately 2%. The sequencing here drew on peripheral blood, taken before any cancer treatment. The receptors stem from a woman aged 35 to 70 with stage I lung adenocarcinoma. Both conserved end residues are part of each CDR3. A D gene is named only where the DNA matches it firmly.

j_gene: TRBJ2-3; d_gene: .; len: 13; v_gene: TRBV29-1; CDR3nt: TGCAGCGTTGAAGGAGCGGACACAGATACGCAGTATTTT; CDR3aa: CSVEGADTDTQYF
j_gene: TRBJ1-1; d_gene: .; len: 16; v_gene: TRBV4-2; CDR3nt: TGTGCCAGCAGCCAAGAAGTGTGGCAGACGAACACTGAAGCTTTCTTT; CDR3aa: CASSQEVWQTNTEAFF
j_gene: TRBJ2-5; d_gene: .; len: 14; v_gene: TRBV19; CDR3nt: TGTGCCAGTAGTATAGATGGTGTAGGAGAGACCCAGTACTTC; CDR3aa: CASSIDGVGETQYF
j_gene: TRBJ2-6; d_gene: TRBD1; len: 15; v_gene: TRBV28; CDR3nt: TGTGCCAGCAGTTCCACAGGGGCTGGGGCCAACGTCCTGACTTTC; CDR3aa: CASSSTGAGANVLTF
j_gene: TRBJ2-7; d_gene: TRBD1; len: 15; v_gene: TRBV5-1; CDR3nt: TGCGCCAGCAGCCTTCTGGGGGACAGGGATTACGAGCAGTACTTC; CDR3aa: CASSLLGDRDYEQYF
j_gene: TRBJ2-5; d_gene: .; len: 15; v_gene: TRBV2; CDR3nt: TGTGCCAGCAGTGTGAGGCAGGGACACCAAGAGACCCAGTACTTC; CDR3aa: CASSVRQGHQETQYF
j_gene: TRBJ1-4; d_gene: .; len: 11; v_gene: TRBV19; CDR3nt: TGTGCCAGTAGTCGTTATGAAAAACTGTTTTTT; CDR3aa: CASSRYEKLFF
j_gene: TRBJ2-1; d_gene: TRBD1; len: 15; v_gene: TRBV7-9; CDR3nt: TGTGCCAGCAGCCCCCGGGACAGGGTAAACAATGAGCAGTTCTTC; CDR3aa: CASSPRDRVNNEQFF
j_gene: TRBJ2-5; d_gene: TRBD1; len: 14; v_gene: TRBV25-1; CDR3nt: TGTGCCAGCGAGCCACCGACAGGGACGGAGACCCAGTACTTC; CDR3aa: CASEPPTGTETQYF
j_gene: TRBJ2-3; d_gene: TRBD2; len: 14; v_gene: TRBV5-8; CDR3nt: TGTGCCAGCAGCTCTAGCGGGGGCACAGATACGCAGTATTTT; CDR3aa: CASSSSGGTDTQYF
j_gene: TRBJ1-1; d_gene: TRBD1; len: 14; v_gene: TRBV5-6; CDR3nt: TGTGCCAGCAGCTGGGCTGGGACAGACCCTGAAGCTTTCTTT; CDR3aa: CASSWAGTDPEAFF
j_gene: TRBJ2-7; d_gene: TRBD2; len: 14; v_gene: TRBV18; CDR3nt: TGTGCCAGCTCACCAGGAGCGGGGCAGGGAGAGCAGTACTTC; CDR3aa: CASSPGAGQGEQYF
j_gene: TRBJ2-4; d_gene: TRBD2; len: 13; v_gene: TRBV29-1; CDR3nt: TGCAGCGCCGCTGAGCGGGGGGATGACATTCAGTACTTC; CDR3aa: CSAAERGDDIQYF
j_gene: TRBJ1-2; d_gene: .; len: 17; v_gene: TRBV5-1; CDR3nt: TGCGCCAGCAGCTTAGAAGGACTTCCTCAAGGCGGCTATGGCTACACCTTC; CDR3aa: CASSLEGLPQGGYGYTF
j_gene: TRBJ2-2; d_gene: .; len: 15; v_gene: TRBV7-3; CDR3nt: TGTGCCAGCAGCCCAAGGGGGTCGAACACCGGGGAGCTGTTTTTT; CDR3aa: CASSPRGSNTGELFF
j_gene: TRBJ2-2; d_gene: .; len: 13; v_gene: TRBV27; CDR3nt: TGTGCCAGCAGTTTAAGGCGCACCGGGGAGCTGTTTTTT; CDR3aa: CASSLRRTGELFF
j_gene: TRBJ2-3; d_gene: .; len: 17; v_gene: TRBV11-3; CDR3nt: TGTGCCAGCAGCTCGGGGAGGAACAGGGCTAGCACAGATACGCAGTATTTT; CDR3aa: CASSSGRNRASTDTQYF
j_gene: TRBJ1-1; d_gene: .; len: 15; v_gene: TRBV5-1; CDR3nt: TGCGCCAGCAGCTTGGTTATGGGGTCGGGCACTGAAGCTTTCTTT; CDR3aa: CASSLVMGSGTEAFF